This T cell receptor beta chain was sequenced during a study of naive and memory T cell subsets. Findings and limits, study-wide: A few larger clonotypes appeared in naive repertoires, especially CD8, possibly memory cells re-expressing CD45RA.

Comments on this clonotype: What it binds is unknown.

The CDR3 consists of 11 residues. Between the trimmed V and J ends, which lost 8 bases and 14 bases, there was a span of 18 bases. Two oligonucleotides, mixed equimolar, formed the beta constant-region primer covering TRBC1 and TRBC2. Nested alpha and beta constant-region primers with the SP2 primer drove four PCR rounds on ligated cDNA. In TCRdb, the UMI-ligation and nested PCR reads were re-called with MiXCR into one record per CDR3 protein. The sample has about 150,000 distinct CDR3 sequences, 22% seen once. Source material: naive CD4+ T cells from blood. The TCR was taken from a human donor in good health. The gene calls are TRBV12-3 or TRBV12-4 and TRBJ2-5; D possibly corresponds to TRBD2 (6 bases). The CDR3 DNA follows: TGTGCCAGCGGAATGACTAGTCGGCTTTACTTC. This translates into CASGMTSRLYF.